Following are 21 T cell receptor beta chains from one sample sequenced in a study of patients and donors after allogeneic stem cell transplantation. MiXCR, run by TCRdb on the RT-PCR reads, gives a single entry per CDR3 protein. Of more than 850,000 distinct CDR3 sequences in the sample, over 15% were seen once. Sequencing was carried out using blood, either unsorted or a sorted T cell fraction (not recorded which). The source of these receptors is a human donor who was either an allogeneic HSCT recipient or a stem cell or donor lymphocyte infusion donor (not recorded which). It is not recorded whose cells these are; they may come from a transplant donor.

V and J are TRBV11-3 and TRBJ1-1, with unresolved D. V was pared by 0 bases and J by 2 bases, with 10 bases between. Germline CDR1 reads SGHNT; CDR2 reads YENEEA. The CDR3 runs 15 residues. Here the CDR3 DNA reads TGTGCCAGCAGCTTAGAAGAGGCAGCAAACACTGAAGCTTTCTTT. This gives the protein CASSLEEAANTEAFF.

The V and J genes are TRBV7-3 and TRBJ2-3; D is tentatively TRBD1 or TRBD2 (6 bases each). Germline CDR1 reads SGHTA; CDR2 reads FQGTGA. The CDR3 extends over 15 amino acids. Trimming left V 5 bases short and J 4 bases short, with 16 bases between. Here the CDR3 DNA reads TGTGCCAGCAGCCCCGGGGGCGGGCCCCCAGATACGCAGTATTTT. Amino acid sequence: CASSPGGGPPDTQYF.

The chain has TRBV5-1 and TRBJ2-1; D not resolved. This CDR3 is built from 14 residues. Germline CDR1 SGHRS, CDR2 YFSETQ. Trimming removed 4 bases from V and 7 bases from J, with 15 bases in between. CDR3 sequence (DNA): TGCGCCAGCAGCGCGAAAGATCTCCCTAATGAGCAGTTCTTC. This encodes CASSAKDLPNEQFF.

Worth noting for this clonotype: The junction departs from germline at one end; a sequencing error may be responsible. The chain links TRBV20-1 to TRBJ1-1; D remains ambiguous. The CDR3 consists of 10 residues. Germline values: CDR1 DFQATT, CDR2 SNEGSKA (reference sequence). CDR3 in amino acids: CSARTASWIF. In DNA form, the CDR3 reads TGCAGTGCTAGAACGGCGTCTTGGATCTTT.

J is TRBJ2-1 and V is TRBV7-2; 15 bases agree with TRBD2. This CDR3 has 16 amino acids. Germline V gene lookup returns CDR1 SGHTA and CDR2 FQGNSA. Trimming took 5 bases from V and 9 from J; bases not matched to a gene: 8. CDR3 sequence (DNA): TGTGCCAGCAGCACTCGGACTAGCGGGGGGGCTGGTGAGCAGTTCTTC. Its translation: CASSTRTSGGAGEQFF.

The chain has TRBV5-1 and TRBJ2-1; TRBD2 agrees at 7 bases. The V and J ends lost 0 bases and 9 bases, in that order; junction bases with no gene match: 6. The V gene's germline CDR1 is SGHRS and CDR2 YFSETQ. This CDR3 region has 14 residues. The CDR3 reads CASSLDGSGLEQFF. As DNA, the CDR3 is TGCGCCAGCAGCTTGGACGGTAGCGGGCTTGAGCAGTTCTTC.

This clonotype was seen a handful of times. The chain recombines TRBV25-1 with TRBJ2-4, with D possibly matching TRBD1 (5 bases). Per germline, CDR1 MGHDK and CDR2 SYGVNS. This CDR3 spans 13 amino acids. V lost 3 bases to trimming and J lost 8 bases, with 11 bases between them. The CDR3 coding sequence is TGTGCCAGCAGTGACAGGGTTTCGGACATTCAGTACTTC. Translation gives CASSDRVSDIQYF.

In DNA form, the CDR3 reads TGTGCCAGCAGCGCGGGACGGGACACAGATACGCAGTATTTT. Protein sequence: CASSAGRDTDTQYF. The chain employs TRBV28 and TRBJ2-3; tentative D call: TRBD2 (6 bases). The V and J ends lost 6 bases and 2 bases respectively, with 12 bases between them. Germline V gene sequence: CDR1 MDHEN, CDR2 SYDVKM. This CDR3 has 14 amino acids.

The chain links TRBV10-3 to TRBJ2-2; 13 positions agree with TRBD2. V lost 5 bases, J lost 1 base, and 7 bases stayed unmatched. The CDR3 runs 18 residues. The germline gives CDR1 ENHRY, CDR2 SYGVKD. CDR3: CAISRSGTSGMNTGELFF. CDR3 coding DNA: TGTGCCATCAGTAGGAGTGGGACTAGCGGGATGAACACCGGGGAGCTGTTTTTT.

The rearrangement uses TRBV4-3 and TRBJ1-2, with D possibly TRBD1 on 5 matching bases. The germline V gene encodes CDR1 LGHNA and CDR2 YSLEER. V was shortened by 0 bases and J by 7 bases, with 15 bases between the two germline ends. The length of the CDR3 is 15 residues. The CDR3: CASSQEGDSSIGYTF. In DNA, the CDR3 is TGCGCCAGCAGCCAAGAAGGGGACTCGAGTATTGGCTACACCTTC.

The V gene is TRBV5-6, the J gene TRBJ2-1; no clear D gene. With 2 bases removed from V and 15 bases from J, the gap between germline ends came to 24 bases. Germline V gene lookup returns CDR1 SGHDT and CDR2 YYEEEE. The CDR3 length is 15 residues. CDR3 DNA: TGTGCCAGCAGCTTAATTATGTCCGGAGCTCATGTTCCGTTCTTC. Protein sequence: CASSLIMSGAHVPFF.

This clonotype was counted between two and nine times. CDR3 loop: CASSYSLAAYTGELFF. The CDR3 region has the DNA TGTGCCAGCAGTTATTCACTAGCGGCCTACACCGGGGAGCTGTTTTTT. The rearrangement joins TRBV6-5 to TRBJ2-2; TRBD2 agrees at 8 bases. The CDR3 length is 16 residues. V was pared by 3 bases and J by 3 bases, with 6 bases of the junction left unmatched. Germline loops: CDR1 MNHEY, CDR2 SVGAGI.

The V gene is TRBV24-1, the J gene TRBJ2-3, with 11 bases identical to TRBD2. CDR1 and CDR2 (germline): KGHDR, SFDVKD. The ends lost 2 bases at V and 0 bases at J; junction bases unmatched: 3. The CDR3 covers 17 residues. CDR3 in DNA: TGTGCCACCAGTGATTGGGGACTAGCGGACAGCACAGATACGCAGTATTTT. Its translation is CATSDWGLADSTDTQYF.

This clonotype came up a few times. The chain is built from TRBV5-1 and TRBJ1-2; 10 nucleotides align to TRBD1. The CDR3 length is 14 residues. Germline CDR1 is SGHRS and CDR2 is YFSETQ. The V gene end was trimmed by 2 bases and the J gene end by 8 bases; junction bases not matched to a gene: 6. The CDR3: CASSLTGTGEGYTF. The CDR3 DNA reads TGCGCCAGCAGCTTAACCGGGACAGGGGAAGGCTACACCTTC.

The rearrangement uses TRBV3-1 and TRBJ2-2; D is ambiguous. This CDR3 is built from 14 residues. V lost 1 base to trimming and J lost 5 bases, with 8 bases between them. The germline CDR1 and CDR2 sequences are LGHDT and YNNKEL (reference sequence). The CDR3 protein is CASSQGVSTGELFF. The CDR3 DNA is TGTGCCAGCAGCCAAGGTGTGTCGACCGGGGAGCTGTTTTTT.

The chain has TRBV14 and TRBJ2-7, with TRBD2 matching 7 bases. This CDR3 has 16 amino acids. Germline CDR1 SGHDN, CDR2 FVKESK. After removal of 0 bases from V and 4 bases from J, the junction contained 9 bases not matched to a gene. This CDR3 reads CASSQDFSGGGYEQYF. The CDR3 bases are TGTGCCAGCAGCCAAGATTTCTCGGGAGGCGGTTACGAGCAGTACTTC. Using reference TRBV14 and TRBJ2-7 for the parts outside the CDR3, the full variable domain is EAGVTQFPSHSVIEKGQTVTLRCDPISGHDNLYWYRRVMGKEIKFLLHFVKESKQDESGMPNNRFLAERTGGTYSTLKVQPAELEDSGVYFCASSQDFSGGGYEQYFGPGTRLTVT.

This clonotype was counted at least ten times. The chain joins TRBV5-1 to TRBJ2-5; 14 nucleotides line up with TRBD2. This CDR3 comprises 15 residues. The germline gives CDR1 SGHRS, CDR2 YFSETQ. The J segment lost 3 bases and the V segment lost 4 bases, leaving 2 bases of the junction unmatched. DNA of the CDR3: TGCGCCAGCAGCCTGGGACTAGCGGGAGAAGAGACCCAGTACTTC. It encodes CASSLGLAGEETQYF. Together with reference TRBV5-1 and TRBJ2-5, the CDR3 gives the full variable domain: KAGVTQTPRYLIKTRGQQVTLSCSPISGHRSVSWYQQTPGQGLQFLFEYFSETQRNKGNFPGRFSGRQFSNSRSEMNVSTLELGDSALYLCASSLGLAGEETQYFGPGTRLLVL.

This clonotype was counted only a few times. The V gene is TRBV29-1, the J gene TRBJ1-1; 10 bases are a match to TRBD1. With 6 bases clipped from V and 4 bases from J, the junction kept 8 bases outside the gene matches. This CDR3 contains 14 residues. Germline-derived CDR1 and CDR2 are SQVTM and ANQGSEA. CDR3 protein: CSVGRDRGPTEAFF. CDR3 nucleotides: TGCAGCGTCGGCCGCGACAGGGGGCCCACTGAAGCTTTCTTT.

This clonotype was seen only a few times. The chain joins TRBV6-2 or TRBV6-3 to TRBJ2-7; D tentatively reads TRBD1 or TRBD2 (5 bases each). CDR1 and CDR2 (germline): MNHEY, SVGEGT. This CDR3 region has 15 residues. The V end lost 0 bases, the J end lost 2 bases, and 11 bases lay between the germline ends. The CDR3 here is CASSYSGDLTYEQYF. CDR3 in DNA: TGTGCCAGCAGTTACTCGGGGGACCTAACCTACGAGCAGTACTTC.

DNA of the CDR3: TGTGCCAGCTCCGGAAGACTGGACACTGAAGCTTTCTTT. It is translated as CASSGRLDTEAFF. V is TRBV6-1 and J is TRBJ1-1, with D hard to call. The length of the CDR3 is 13 residues. From germline, CDR1 is MNHNS and CDR2 SASEGT. With 8 bases removed from V and 3 bases from J, the gap between germline ends came to 13 bases.

The chain combines TRBV10-3 with TRBJ1-1; possible D gene TRBD1, 6 bases. The CDR3 extends over 16 amino acids. Germline CDR1 reads ENHRY; CDR2 reads SYGVKD. Trimming took off 6 bases at V and 3 bases at J, with 20 bases between the two ends. This chain's CDR3 is CAIRKILTGQYTEAFF. DNA of the CDR3: TGTGCCATCAGGAAGATTTTGACAGGACAGTACACTGAAGCTTTCTTT.